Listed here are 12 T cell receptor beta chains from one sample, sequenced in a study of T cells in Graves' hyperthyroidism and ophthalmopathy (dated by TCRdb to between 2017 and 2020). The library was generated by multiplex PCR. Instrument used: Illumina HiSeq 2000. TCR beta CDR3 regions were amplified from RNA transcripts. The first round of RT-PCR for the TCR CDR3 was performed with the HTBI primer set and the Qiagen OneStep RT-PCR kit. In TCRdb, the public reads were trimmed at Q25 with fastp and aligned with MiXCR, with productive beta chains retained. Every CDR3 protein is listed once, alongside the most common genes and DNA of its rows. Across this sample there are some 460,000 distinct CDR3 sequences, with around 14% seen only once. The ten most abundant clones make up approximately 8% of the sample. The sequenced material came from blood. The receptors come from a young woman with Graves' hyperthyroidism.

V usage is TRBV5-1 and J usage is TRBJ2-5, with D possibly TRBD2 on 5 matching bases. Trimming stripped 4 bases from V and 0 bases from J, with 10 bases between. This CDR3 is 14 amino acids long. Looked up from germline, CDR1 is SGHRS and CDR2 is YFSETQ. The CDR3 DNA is TGCGCCAGCAGCGGTACTAGAAACCAAGAGACCCAGTACTTC. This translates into CASSGTRNQETQYF.

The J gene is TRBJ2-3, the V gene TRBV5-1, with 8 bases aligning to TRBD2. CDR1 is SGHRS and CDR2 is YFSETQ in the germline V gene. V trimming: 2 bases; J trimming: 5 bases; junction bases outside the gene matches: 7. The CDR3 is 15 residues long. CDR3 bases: TGCGCCAGCAGCTTTAAAGCGGGAGTTGAAGATACGCAGTATTTT. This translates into CASSFKAGVEDTQYF.

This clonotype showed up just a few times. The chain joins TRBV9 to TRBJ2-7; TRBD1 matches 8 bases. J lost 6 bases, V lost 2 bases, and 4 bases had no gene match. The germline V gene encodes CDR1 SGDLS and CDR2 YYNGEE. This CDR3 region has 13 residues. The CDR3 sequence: CASSVRGLSEQYF. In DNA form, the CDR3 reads TGTGCCAGCAGCGTCAGGGGGCTCTCCGAGCAGTACTTC.

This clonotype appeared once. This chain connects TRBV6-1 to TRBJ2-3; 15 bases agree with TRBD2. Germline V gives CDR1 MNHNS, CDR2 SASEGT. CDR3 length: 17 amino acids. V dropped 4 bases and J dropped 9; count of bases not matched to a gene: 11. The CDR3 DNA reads TGTGCCAGCAGTGCCCTCCGGACTAGCGGGAGGGCCCAGACGCAGTATTTT. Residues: CASSALRTSGRAQTQYF.

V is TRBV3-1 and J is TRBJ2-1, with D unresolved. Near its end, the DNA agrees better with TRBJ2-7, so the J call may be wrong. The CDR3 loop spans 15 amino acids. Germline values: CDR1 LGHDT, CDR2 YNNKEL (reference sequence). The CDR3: CASSQEANPYNEQYF. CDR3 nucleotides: TGTGCCAGCAGCCAAGAGGCTAACCCCTACAATGAGCAGTACTTC.

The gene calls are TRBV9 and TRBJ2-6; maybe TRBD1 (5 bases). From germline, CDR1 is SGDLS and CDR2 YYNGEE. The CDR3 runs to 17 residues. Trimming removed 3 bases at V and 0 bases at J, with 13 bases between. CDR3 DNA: TGTGCCAGCAGCGAACGACAGAGGACCTCTGGGGCCAACGTCCTGACTTTC. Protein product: CASSERQRTSGANVLTF. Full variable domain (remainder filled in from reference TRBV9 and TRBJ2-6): DSGVTQTPKHLITATGQRVTLRCSPRSGDLSVYWYQQSLDQGLQFLIQYYNGEERAKGNILERFSAQQFPDLHSELNLSSLELGDSALYFCASSERQRTSGANVLTFGAGSRLTVL.

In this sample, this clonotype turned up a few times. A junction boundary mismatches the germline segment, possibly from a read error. The CDR3 here is CASNQPPGGYTF. In nucleotides, the CDR3 is TGTGCCAGCAACCAACCCCCGGGGGGCTACACCTTC. The V and J genes are TRBV14 and TRBJ1-2; no firm D call. Germline-derived CDR1 and CDR2 are SGHDN and FVKESK. The CDR3 sequence is 12 residues long.

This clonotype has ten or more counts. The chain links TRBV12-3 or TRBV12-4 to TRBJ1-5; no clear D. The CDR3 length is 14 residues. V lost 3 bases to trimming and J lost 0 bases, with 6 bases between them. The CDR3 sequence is CASSLQASNQPQHF. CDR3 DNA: TGTGCCAGCAGTTTGCAGGCTAGCAATCAGCCCCAGCATTTT.

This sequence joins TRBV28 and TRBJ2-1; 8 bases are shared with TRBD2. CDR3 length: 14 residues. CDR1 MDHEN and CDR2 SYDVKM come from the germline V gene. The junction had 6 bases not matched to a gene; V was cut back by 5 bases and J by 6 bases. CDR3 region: CASSPGGAGNEQFF. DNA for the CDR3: TGTGCCAGCAGTCCCGGGGGGGCCGGCAATGAGCAGTTCTTC.

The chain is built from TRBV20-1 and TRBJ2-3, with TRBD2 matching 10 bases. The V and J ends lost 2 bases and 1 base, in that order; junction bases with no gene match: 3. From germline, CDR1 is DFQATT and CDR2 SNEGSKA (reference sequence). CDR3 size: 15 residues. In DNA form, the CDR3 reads TGCAGTGCTAGAAGGCTAGCGGGGGGCACAGATACGCAGTATTTT. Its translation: CSARRLAGGTDTQYF.

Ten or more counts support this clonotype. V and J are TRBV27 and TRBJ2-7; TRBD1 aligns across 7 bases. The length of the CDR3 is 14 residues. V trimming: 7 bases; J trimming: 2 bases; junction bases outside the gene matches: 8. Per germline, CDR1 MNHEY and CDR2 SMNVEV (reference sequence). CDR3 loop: CASTPGQAPYEQYF. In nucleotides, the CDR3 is TGTGCCAGCACCCCCGGACAGGCCCCCTACGAGCAGTACTTC.

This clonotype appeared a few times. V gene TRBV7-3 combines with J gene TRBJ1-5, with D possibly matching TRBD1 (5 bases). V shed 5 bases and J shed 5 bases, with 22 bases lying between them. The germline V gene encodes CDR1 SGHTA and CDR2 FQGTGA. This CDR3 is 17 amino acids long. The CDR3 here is CASSPLPGRGVHQPQHF. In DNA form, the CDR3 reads TGTGCCAGCAGCCCCCTCCCGGGACGGGGGGTCCATCAGCCCCAGCATTTT. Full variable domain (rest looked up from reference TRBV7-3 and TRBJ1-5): GAGVSQTPSNKVTEKGKYVELRCDPISGHTALYWYRQSLGQGPEFLIYFQGTGAADDSGLPNDRFFAVRPEGSVSTLKIQRTERGDSAVYLCASSPLPGRGVHQPQHFGDGTRLSIL.